These 23 T cell receptor beta chains originate from one sample sequenced in a study of cytotoxic CD8 clonotypes in ibrutinib-treated CLL. Assay used: immunoSEQ multiplex PCR; TCRdb lists only in-frame clones, some missing. The repertoire consists of around 29,000 clones, with about 70% occurring once and the leading ten covering roughly half. Sequencing used PBMCs, obtained after 24 months of ibrutinib treatment. All receptors derive from a human donor with chronic lymphocytic leukemia.

This clone occurred a few times. Other DNA sequences of this sample code for an identical CDR3. V is TRBV30 and J is TRBJ2-3; D is unresolved. In germline, CDR1 is GTSNPN, CDR2 SVGIG (reference sequence). The V gene lost 0 bases and the J gene lost 6 bases, with 7 bases spanning the gap. The CDR3 is made up of 12 amino acids. The DNA for the CDR3 is TGTGCCTGGAGTGTACGTGGGGATACGCAGTATTTT. This codes for CAWSVRGDTQYF.

The chain couples TRBV5-6 to TRBJ1-6, with D perhaps TRBD1 (5 bases). Germline CDR1 reads SGHDT; CDR2 reads YYEEEE. V lost 2 bases and J lost 9, with 6 bases in between. This CDR3 has 12 residues. CDR3 in amino acids: CASSFGGSPLHF. The CDR3 nucleotides read TGTGCCAGCAGCTTCGGGGGTTCACCCCTCCACTTT.

The J gene is TRBJ2-1, the V gene TRBV6-5, with D perhaps matching TRBD1 or TRBD2 (5 bases each). The CDR3 has 13 amino acids. Between the trimmed V and J ends, which lost 4 bases and 8 bases, there was a span of 12 bases. Germline V gene lookup returns CDR1 MNHEY and CDR2 SVGAGI. CDR3 in DNA: TGTGCCAGCAGTTCCGGGACGGTATATGAGCAGTTCTTC. It codes for CASSSGTVYEQFF.

This clone was counted only a few times. The chain carries TRBV7-8 and TRBJ2-3; D remains unclear. Trimming pared 2 bases from V and 0 bases from J, leaving 6 bases between. Germline V gene data show CDR1 as SGHVS and CDR2 as FQNEAQ. This CDR3 contains 14 residues. The DNA of the CDR3 is TGTGCCAGCAGCTTACTCCCCAGCACAGATACGCAGTATTTT. Translated: CASSLLPSTDTQYF.

The gene calls are TRBV28 and TRBJ1-2; D gene uncertain. V lost 3 bases to trimming and J lost 5 bases, with 7 bases between them. Germline CDR1 reads MDHEN; CDR2 reads SYDVKM. This CDR3 is 12 amino acids long. CDR3: CASSLRLYGYTF. DNA of the CDR3: TGTGCCAGCAGTTTGCGACTGTATGGCTACACCTTC.

The V call is TRBV9, the J call TRBJ1-5; D gene ambiguous. The CDR3 is 13 residues long. Germline V lookup: CDR1 SGDLS, CDR2 YYNGEE. Trimming stripped 3 bases from V and 9 bases from J, with 13 bases between. In DNA form, the CDR3 reads TGTGCCAGCAGCGGGACTTCCGGATGGCCCCAGCATTTT. Protein: CASSGTSGWPQHF. The whole variable domain, remainder taken from reference TRBV9 and TRBJ1-5, is DSGVTQTPKHLITATGQRVTLRCSPRSGDLSVYWYQQSLDQGLQFLIQYYNGEERAKGNILERFSAQQFPDLHSELNLSSLELGDSALYFCASSGTSGWPQHFGDGTRLSIL.

The chain employs TRBV7-2 and TRBJ1-5; D gene unclear. Germline-derived CDR1 and CDR2 are SGHTA and FQGNSA. The CDR3 covers 14 residues. Trimming removed 5 bases from V and 3 bases from J, with 11 bases in between. The CDR3 nucleotides read TGTGCCAGCAGCGGAGGGATAAACAATCAGCCCCAGCATTTT. Translating it yields CASSGGINNQPQHF.

As for this clone: A single base is all that separates this from a far larger clone, so a read error is likely. The same CDR3 also results from other DNA sequences found in this sample. The chain recombines TRBV6-5 with TRBJ1-2, with TRBD1 matching over 8 bases. The CDR3 consists of 14 residues. Germline-derived CDR1 and CDR2 are MNHEY and SVGAGI. The CDR3 region is CASSPGTGTYGYTF. The CDR3 DNA reads TGCGCCAGCAGTCCCGGGACAGGTACCTATGGCTACACCTTC.

V is TRBV28 and J is TRBJ2-7; D may be TRBD1 or TRBD2 (5 bases each). Trimming shortened V by 6 bases and J by 4 bases, and 19 bases separated the two germline ends. The V gene's germline CDR1 is MDHEN and CDR2 SYDVKM. This CDR3 contains 15 residues. For the CDR3, the DNA is TGTGCCAGCAGGACCGGGACGGATAGCTCATACGAGCAGTACTTC. Translated, it gives CASRTGTDSSYEQYF.

This clone was detected a few times. The J gene is TRBJ1-5, the V gene TRBV6-1, with D unclear. CDR1 and CDR2 from the germline V gene are MNHNS and SASEGT. The CDR3 covers 13 residues. The V end was cut by 3 bases, the J end by 13 bases, with 16 bases between. For the CDR3, the DNA is TGTGCCAGCAGTGAGGGGTTTCAGCCCCTACAGCATTTT. Protein sequence: CASSEGFQPLQHF.

The chain links TRBV28 to TRBJ1-2; unclear D gene. V was cut by 3 bases and J by 0 bases, with 8 bases left in between. The CDR3 length is 14 residues. Germline V gives CDR1 MDHEN, CDR2 SYDVKM. CDR3 in DNA: TGTGCCAGCAGTTTGATACCATCTAACTATGGCTACACCTTC. Translation gives CASSLIPSNYGYTF.

This clone was counted once. This chain connects TRBV5-6 to TRBJ2-1, with TRBD2 as a possible D gene (5 bases). Trimming removed 1 base from V and 10 bases from J, with 9 bases in between. The CDR3 has 12 residues. In germline, CDR1 is SGHDT, CDR2 YYEEEE. Written as DNA, the CDR3 is TGTGCCAGCAGCTTGTTCGGGGTCGAGCAGTTCTTC. The encoded protein is CASSLFGVEQFF. The full variable domain, in which reference TRBV5-6 and TRBJ2-1 provide the parts outside the CDR3, is DAGVTQSPTHLIKTRGQQVTLRCSPKSGHDTVSWYQQALGQGPQFIFQYYEEEERQRGNFPDRFSGHQFPNYSSELNVNALLLGDSALYLCASSLFGVEQFFGPGTRLTVL.

The CDR3 coding sequence is TGTGCCAGCATCCCCCCGGAGGAACCCTCCTACGAGCAGTACTTC. It yields the protein CASIPPEEPSYEQYF. J is TRBJ2-7 and V is TRBV2, with D perhaps matching TRBD2 (5 bases). The CDR3 sequence is 15 residues long. V lost 7 bases to trimming and J lost 0 bases, with 16 bases between them. Germline lookup yields CDR1 SNHLY and CDR2 FYNNEI.

The chain links TRBV10-2 to TRBJ2-7; 10 bases align to TRBD1. V gave up 0 bases and J gave up 7 bases; unmatched junction bases: 9. CDR1 is WSHSY, CDR2 SAAADI, per germline. The CDR3 has 16 amino acids. The chain's CDR3 is CASSESNLGQGREQYF. The CDR3 nucleotides are TGCGCCAGCAGTGAGTCGAATTTGGGACAGGGGAGAGAGCAGTACTTC.

The V call is TRBV18, the J call TRBJ1-4, with TRBD1 identical over 7 bases. J lost 4 bases, V lost 8 bases, and 4 bases had no gene match. Germline V gene lookup returns CDR1 KGHSH and CDR2 LQKENI. This CDR3 is 13 amino acids long. The CDR3 sequence: CASARDSNEKLFF. As DNA, the CDR3 is TGTGCCAGCGCCCGGGACAGTAATGAAAAACTGTTTTTT.

The chain links TRBV7-2 to TRBJ2-3, with 9 bases fitting TRBD1. The CDR3 extends over 16 amino acids. In germline, CDR1 is SGHTA, CDR2 FQGNSA. V trimming: 5 bases; J trimming: 5 bases; junction bases outside the gene matches: 11. The DNA for the CDR3 is TGTGCCAGCAGCCTCGGCCGGGGACAGGGAGTAGATACGCAGTATTTT. As protein: CASSLGRGQGVDTQYF.

J is TRBJ1-1 and V is TRBV6-6, with D possibly TRBD1 on 5 matching bases. Germline V lookup: CDR1 MNHNY, CDR2 SVGAGI (reference sequence). Trimming pared 6 bases from V and 5 bases from J, leaving 22 bases between. CDR3 length equals 16 residues. CDR3 in DNA: TGTGCCAGCAGCTATCCCTGGGGCGAAATTGCGACTGAAGCTTTCTTT. Translation: CASSYPWGEIATEAFF.

This clone turned up a few times. The J gene is TRBJ1-5, the V gene TRBV7-9; maybe TRBD1 (5 bases). Trimming stripped 4 bases from V and 7 bases from J, with 23 bases between. This CDR3 has 17 amino acids. The germline CDR1 and CDR2 sequences are SEHNR and FQNEAQ (reference sequence). The CDR3 DNA sequence: TGTGCCAGCAGCTCCGGGGGTGGAGGAGTATCAGTCCAGCCCCAGCATTTT. Translation gives CASSSGGGGVSVQPQHF.

The V gene is TRBV2, the J gene TRBJ1-3; the D gene is possibly TRBD1 (6 bases). Germline values: CDR1 SNHLY, CDR2 FYNNEI. With 0 bases removed from V and 4 bases from J, the gap between germline ends came to 10 bases. The CDR3 runs 15 residues. DNA for the CDR3: TGTGCCAGCAGTGAAGCTGCAGGGGCGGGAAACACCATATATTTT. Encoded protein: CASSEAAGAGNTIYF.

The chain is built from TRBV6-5 and TRBJ2-7; tentative D call: TRBD2 (5 bases). The CDR3 spans 15 residues. CDR1 and CDR2 (germline): MNHEY, SVGAGI. The V end was cut by 1 base, the J end by 6 bases, with 16 bases between. The CDR3 DNA reads as TGTGCCAGCAGTTACTGGCTCGACGAGGGCCTCGAGCAGTACTTC. Its protein product is CASSYWLDEGLEQYF.

Here the CDR3 reads CASSLDRVNQPQHF. CDR3 coding DNA: TGTGCCAGCAGTCTCGACAGGGTAAATCAGCCCCAGCATTTT. This chain links TRBV2 with TRBJ1-5; 7 nucleotides line up with TRBD1. The germline V gene has CDR1 SNHLY and CDR2 FYNNEI. Trimming took 5 bases from V and 4 from J; bases not matched to a gene: 5. This CDR3 region has 14 residues.

J is TRBJ1-5 and V is TRBV4-1, with TRBD1 identical over 8 bases. The CDR3 spans 15 residues. Germline V gene data show CDR1 as MGHRA and CDR2 as YSYEKL. The ends lost 2 bases at V and 3 bases at J; junction bases unmatched: 3. CDR3 amino acids: CASSQIQGANQPQHF. The CDR3 nucleotides read TGCGCCAGCAGCCAAATCCAGGGGGCCAATCAGCCCCAGCATTTT.

This clone turned up a few times. The J gene is TRBJ2-7, the V gene TRBV19, with D uncertain. Germline-derived CDR1 and CDR2 are LNHDA and SQIVND (reference sequence). V shed 1 base and J shed 3 bases, with 10 bases lying between them. There are 14 residues in the CDR3. CDR3 sequence (DNA): TGTGCCAGTAGTATAGGAGTGGGAAACTACGAGCAGTACTTC. Translation gives CASSIGVGNYEQYF.